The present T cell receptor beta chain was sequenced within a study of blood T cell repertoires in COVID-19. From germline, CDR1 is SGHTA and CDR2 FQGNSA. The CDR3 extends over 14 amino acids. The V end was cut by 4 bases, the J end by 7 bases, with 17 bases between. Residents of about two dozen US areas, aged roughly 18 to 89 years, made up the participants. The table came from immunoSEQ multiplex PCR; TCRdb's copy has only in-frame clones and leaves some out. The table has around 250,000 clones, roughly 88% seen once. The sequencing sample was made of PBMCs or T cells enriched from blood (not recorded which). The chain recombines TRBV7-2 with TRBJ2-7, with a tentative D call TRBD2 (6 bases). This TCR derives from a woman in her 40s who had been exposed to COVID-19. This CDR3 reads CASSSSGRPFEQYV. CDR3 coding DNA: TGTGCCAGCAGCTCCTCTGGGAGGCCCTTTGAGCAGTACGTC.